Listed here are 9 T cell receptor beta chains from one sample, sequenced in a study of control samples from healthy donors and cancer patients. Method: immunoSEQ multiplex PCR; TCRdb's copy keeps in-frame clones and lacks some. In the table there are 150,000 or so clones, 88% of which are singletons. The specimen was blood. Every receptor here comes from a woman in her 30s in good health.

The chain links TRBV19 to TRBJ1-2; possibly TRBD1 for D (5 bases). V was cut by 7 bases and J by 6 bases, with 27 bases left in between. This CDR3 is 17 amino acids long. Germline V gene lookup returns CDR1 LNHDA and CDR2 SQIVND (reference sequence). This CDR3 reads CASTDEGQGLFWDGYTF. Written as DNA, the CDR3 is TGTGCCAGTACCGATGAGGGGCAGGGCCTGTTTTGGGATGGCTACACCTTC.

The sample holds one count of this clone. The J gene is TRBJ1-4, the V gene TRBV7-9; D gene uncertain. The CDR3 has 17 residues. Trimming took 1 base from V and 0 from J, leaving 12 bases between them. Germline-derived CDR1 and CDR2 are SEHNR and FQNEAQ (reference sequence). CDR3 nucleotide sequence: TGTGCCAGCAGCTTAGTAATAACAGCTGCAACTAATGAAAAACTGTTTTTT. Translating it yields CASSLVITAATNEKLFF.

The chain is built from TRBV3-1 (or the pseudogene TRBV3-2) and TRBJ2-3; TRBD2 aligns across 7 bases. V was pared by 1 base and J by 4 bases, with 2 bases of the junction left unmatched. The CDR3 sequence is 14 residues long. Germline CDR1 LGHDT, CDR2 YNNKEL (reference sequence). As DNA, the CDR3 is TGTGCCAGCAGCCAAGGTGGGGGGGCAGATACGCAGTATTTT. It translates to CASSQGGGADTQYF.

The V and J genes are TRBV10-3 and TRBJ2-1, with D perhaps matching TRBD2 (5 bases). This CDR3 region has 14 residues. Trimming took off 8 bases at V and 7 bases at J, with 18 bases between the two ends. CDR1 and CDR2 from the germline V gene are ENHRY and SYGVKD. The CDR3 spells CAILDGARRNEQFF. The CDR3 nucleotides read TGTGCCATCTTGGATGGAGCTCGGAGGAATGAGCAGTTCTTC.

In regard to this clone: The junction does not match germline at one end; this may be a read error. V usage is TRBV7-7 and J usage is TRBJ1-3, with D possibly being TRBD1 (5 bases). There are 15 residues in the CDR3. Germline lookup yields CDR1 SSHAT and CDR2 FNYEAQ (reference sequence). CDR3 in DNA: TGTGCTAGCAGCTCACAATCACGGGACGGAAACACCATATATTTT. It specifies CASSSQSRDGNTIYF.

The chain couples TRBV5-1 to TRBJ2-7; D might be TRBD2 (6 bases). Trimming stripped 3 bases from V and 3 bases from J, with 13 bases between. The CDR3 runs 14 residues. In germline, CDR1 is SGHRS, CDR2 YFSETQ. CDR3 sequence (DNA): TGCGCCAGCAGCTCTGGTAGCGGAGACTACGAGCAGTACTTC. Residues: CASSSGSGDYEQYF.

The V and J genes are TRBV5-4 and TRBJ2-5; no firm D call. The CDR3 is made up of 14 amino acids. Trimming left V 1 base short and J 2 bases short, with 9 bases between. Germline V CDR1 and CDR2: SGHNT, YYREEE (reference sequence). The CDR3 reads CASSLHVVQETQYF. As DNA, the CDR3 is TGTGCCAGCAGCTTGCATGTAGTGCAAGAGACCCAGTACTTC.

The V gene is TRBV30, the J gene TRBJ1-3; D is ambiguous. The CDR3 is 12 residues long. Germline CDR1 is GTSNPN and CDR2 is SVGIG (reference sequence). V dropped 2 bases and J dropped 5 bases, with 7 bases sitting between them. CDR3 sequence reads: CAWSRLRNTIYF. DNA of the CDR3: TGTGCCTGGAGTAGGCTGAGAAACACCATATATTTT.

The chain couples TRBV2 to TRBJ2-5; 10 positions agree with TRBD2. CDR3 length equals 15 residues. After removal of 6 bases from V and 5 bases from J, the junction contained 9 bases not matched to a gene. Germline CDR1 and CDR2: SNHLY and FYNNEI. The CDR3 loop is CASRIAGGRGETQYF. The CDR3 DNA is TGTGCCAGCAGAATAGCGGGGGGCAGAGGCGAGACCCAGTACTTC.